These 4 T cell receptor beta chains share one sample of origin, sequenced in a study of T cell repertoires in cytomegalovirus infection (dated by TCRdb to the late 2010s). These receptors have no known antigen. This sample was sequenced with an Illumina HiSeq 1500. TCRdb redid the processing of the public reads, applying fastp at Q25 and MiXCR, and retained in-frame beta chains. Entries that share a CDR3 protein sequence are merged under the most common genes and DNA. The table for this sample lists 40,000 to 60,000 distinct CDR3 sequences; about 20% of them were counted only once. The leading ten clones occupy roughly 89% of the sample. The sample's treatment or condition label is to be understood as: in vitro stimulation with specific CMV peptide epitopes to enrich CMV-specific T cells. Sequences were derived from CD8+ T cells from cultured PBMCs, sampled from culture after CMV antigen stimulation. The receptors come from a human donor in good health (CMV status not recorded). Some clones in this sample may be carry-over from other donors' samples.

V and J are TRBV7-9 and TRBJ2-4, with D maybe TRBD2 (5 bases). Germline lookup yields CDR1 SEHNR and CDR2 FQNEAQ (reference sequence). This CDR3 spans 16 amino acids. V shed 6 bases and J shed 0 bases, with 15 bases lying between them. CDR3 coding DNA: TGTGCCAGCAGTGGAGGTGGCTTCCTAGCCAAAAACATTCAGTACTTC. This translates into CASSGGGFLAKNIQYF.

This clonotype was counted once. This chain links TRBV2 with TRBJ2-1, with D maybe TRBD1 (5 bases). The CDR3 has 16 amino acids. Germline V gives CDR1 SNHLY, CDR2 FYNNEI. Trimming removed 3 bases from V and 8 bases from J, with 20 bases in between. In nucleotides, the CDR3 is TGTGCCAGCAGTGACGTTCTGACAGCTAAGGGGTATGAGCAGTTCTTC. Translating gives CASSDVLTAKGYEQFF.

This clonotype appeared a few times. The CDR3 reads CASGPSYYEQYF. The CDR3 nucleotides read TGTGCCAGTGGGCCGTCCTACTACGAGCAGTACTTC. The rearrangement links TRBV2 to TRBJ2-7; D is uncertain. CDR3 length equals 12 residues. Trimming removed 9 bases from V and 3 bases from J, with 12 bases in between. The germline CDR1 and CDR2 sequences are SNHLY and FYNNEI.

This clonotype was counted a few times. The chain combines TRBV7-9 with TRBJ2-7, with TRBD1 as a possible D gene (5 bases). The germline CDR1 and CDR2 sequences are SEHNR and FQNEAQ (reference sequence). The V and J ends lost 5 bases and 7 bases respectively, with 12 bases between them. There are 12 residues in the CDR3. CDR3 sequence: CASSQGLWEQYF. CDR3 bases: TGTGCCAGCAGCCAGGGCCTTTGGGAGCAGTACTTC.